Shown below are 19 T cell receptor beta chains from a single sample sequenced in a study of shared clonotypes between healthy human individuals. The naive CD8 fraction comprised CD45RO-negative cells positively selected for CCR7 and excluded terminally differentiated effector memory CD45RA+ cells. Clones were read by immunoSEQ multiplex PCR, and TCRdb kept only the in-frame ones, dropping some. The sample has roughly 600,000 clones; roughly 98% are singletons. Input material: naive CD8+ T cells sorted from blood. The receptor set was obtained from a man aged 30 to 45 in good health.

The chain uses TRBV4-1 and TRBJ2-1; possible D gene TRBD2, 5 bases. Trimming removed 0 bases at V and 6 bases at J, with 12 bases between. The V gene's germline CDR1 is MGHRA and CDR2 YSYEKL. CDR3 size: 15 residues. Here the CDR3 DNA reads TGCGCCAGCAGCCAAGAGGCCCCTAGCTCCAATGAGCAGTTCTTC. It encodes CASSQEAPSSNEQFF.

J is TRBJ1-3 and V is TRBV25-1; 9 positions match TRBD1. The germline gives CDR1 MGHDK, CDR2 SYGVNS. V gave up 1 base and J gave up 4 bases; unmatched junction bases: 8. This CDR3 is 17 amino acids long. Written as DNA, the CDR3 is TGTGCCAGCAGTGAATGGGGGGGACAGGGCCCAGGAAACACCATATATTTT. It translates to CASSEWGGQGPGNTIYF.

V and J are TRBV19 and TRBJ1-1; D is perhaps TRBD1 (5 bases). CDR1 and CDR2 (germline): LNHDA, SQIVND (reference sequence). Trimming took off 8 bases at V and 3 bases at J, with 13 bases between the two ends. CDR3 length: 13 amino acids. The CDR3 coding sequence is TGTGCCAGTGCGGGGGATTGGGACACTGAAGCTTTCTTT. It yields the protein CASAGDWDTEAFF.

This sequence joins TRBV2 and TRBJ2-3; D gene unclear. Trimming stripped 7 bases from V and 12 bases from J, with 11 bases between. The CDR3 is made up of 10 amino acids. Germline values: CDR1 SNHLY, CDR2 FYNNEI. The CDR3: CASTDGPQYF. In DNA, the CDR3 is TGTGCCAGCACCGACGGCCCTCAGTATTTT.

The chain uses TRBV30 and TRBJ1-2; TRBD1 is a possible D gene (6 bases). This CDR3 spans 15 amino acids. In germline, CDR1 is GTSNPN, CDR2 SVGIG (reference sequence). V lost 0 bases, J lost 4 bases, and 15 bases lay in between. This CDR3 is CAWSVSGAQVYGYTF. DNA of the CDR3: TGTGCCTGGAGTGTTTCGGGGGCGCAAGTCTATGGCTACACCTTC.

As concerns this clone: Other DNA sequences within the sample encode an identical CDR3. The gene calls are TRBV27 and TRBJ2-7; D is undetermined. Trimming shortened V by 0 bases and J by 0 bases, and 9 bases separated the two germline ends. CDR3 length equals 15 residues. The germline CDR1 and CDR2 sequences are MNHEY and SMNVEV (reference sequence). In DNA form, the CDR3 reads TGTGCCAGCAGTTTATCGGACGGCTTCTCCTACGAGCAGTACTTC. Its translation: CASSLSDGFSYEQYF.

The chain combines TRBV16 with TRBJ2-1; D call uncertain. CDR1 is KGHSY, CDR2 FQNENV, per germline. With 4 bases removed from V and 8 bases from J, the gap between germline ends came to 9 bases. This CDR3 region has 12 residues. The CDR3 region is CASSPSGHEQFF. CDR3 DNA: TGTGCCAGCAGCCCCAGTGGACATGAGCAGTTCTTC.

This clone was seen a single time. The chain has TRBV28 and TRBJ2-2; D is unresolved. V dropped 5 bases and J dropped 6 bases, with 10 bases sitting between them. CDR3 length: 13 amino acids. Germline V CDR1 and CDR2: MDHEN, SYDVKM. The CDR3 bases are TGTGCCAGCAGTCCTTCGTGGGCCGGGGAGCTGTTTTTT. Translating gives CASSPSWAGELFF.

V gene TRBV28 combines with J gene TRBJ2-3, with TRBD2 identical over 7 bases. Germline V gene data show CDR1 as MDHEN and CDR2 as SYDVKM. The CDR3 contains 15 residues. Losses at the gene ends were 6 bases for V and 6 bases for J; bases not matched to a gene: 12. The CDR3 DNA reads TGTGCCAGCAGGCTATCGGGGACTATCATTGATACGCAGTATTTT. This translates into CASRLSGTIIDTQYF.

This clone was picked up a small number of times. At the DNA level, this CDR3 is encoded by other sequences in the same sample as well. This chain joins TRBV27 and TRBJ2-5, with 9 bases identical to TRBD1. V gave up 6 bases and J gave up 3 bases; unmatched junction bases: 5. The CDR3 contains 14 residues. Germline CDR1 and CDR2: MNHEY and SMNVEV (reference sequence). The CDR3 here is CASSLQGAEETQYF. CDR3 DNA: TGTGCCAGCAGCCTACAGGGGGCGGAAGAGACCCAGTACTTC.

The chain joins TRBV6-6 to TRBJ1-1; D remains unclear. Deletions cut 6 bases from V and 4 bases from J, with 3 bases between. Germline V gene sequence: CDR1 MNHNY, CDR2 SVGAGI (reference sequence). The CDR3 has 10 residues. CDR3 region: CASRVTEAFF. Here the CDR3 DNA reads TGTGCCAGCAGGGTCACTGAAGCTTTCTTT.

The chain uses TRBV2 and TRBJ2-2, with a possible D match to TRBD1 (6 bases). Germline V gene sequence: CDR1 SNHLY, CDR2 FYNNEI. This CDR3 region has 12 residues. V lost 10 bases, J lost 4 bases, and 10 bases lay in between. CDR3 bases: TGTGCCACCCTCAGGGGCACCGGGGAGCTGTTTTTT. This encodes CATLRGTGELFF.

The chain carries TRBV6-1 and TRBJ2-4; D is undetermined. The germline gives CDR1 MNHNS, CDR2 SASEGT. Trimming took off 2 bases at V and 6 bases at J, with 11 bases between the two ends. CDR3 length: 14 amino acids. CDR3 in DNA: TGTGCCAGCAGTGAACTGGGCCTGGGAAACATTCAGTACTTC. It is translated as CASSELGLGNIQYF.

The chain employs TRBV7-9 and TRBJ2-7; no clear D. Germline CDR1 reads SEHNR; CDR2 reads FQNEAQ (reference sequence). V gave up 5 bases and J gave up 3 bases, with 14 bases separating them. The CDR3 loop spans 14 amino acids. The CDR3 nucleotides read TGTGCCAGCAGCCGATCCGGGTCCCTCTACGAGCAGTACTTC. Its protein is CASSRSGSLYEQYF.

This rearrangement joins TRBV19 to TRBJ2-5; tentatively, D is TRBD1 (6 bases). Trimming pared 5 bases from V and 0 bases from J, leaving 10 bases between. Germline V gene lookup returns CDR1 LNHDA and CDR2 SQIVND (reference sequence). The CDR3 extends over 14 amino acids. The CDR3 reads CASSSTGYQETQYF. CDR3 DNA sequence: TGTGCCAGTAGTTCTACAGGGTACCAAGAGACCCAGTACTTC.

The chain joins TRBV27 to TRBJ1-5, with no clear D. The germline V gene has CDR1 MNHEY and CDR2 SMNVEV (reference sequence). V was shortened by 3 bases and J by 2 bases, with 8 bases between the two germline ends. This CDR3 region has 14 residues. The CDR3 nucleotides read TGTGCCAGCAGTTTGCACCGGGGCAATCAGCCCCAGCATTTT. Protein: CASSLHRGNQPQHF.

The V gene is TRBV27, the J gene TRBJ2-7; 9 positions match TRBD2. V was clipped by 3 bases and J by 1 base; unmatched bases: 7. The length of the CDR3 is 16 residues. Germline V gene sequence: CDR1 MNHEY, CDR2 SMNVEV (reference sequence). The CDR3 loop is CASSFSPSGTSYEQYF. Written as DNA, the CDR3 is TGTGCCAGCAGTTTTTCCCCTAGCGGGACATCCTACGAGCAGTACTTC.

The J gene is TRBJ2-7, the V gene TRBV5-4; maybe TRBD2 (6 bases). V was cut by 10 bases and J by 3 bases, with 20 bases left in between. This CDR3 has 14 residues. Germline V gene sequence: CDR1 SGHNT, CDR2 YYREEE (reference sequence). CDR3: CASSPGEAYYEQYF. In nucleotides, the CDR3 is TGTGCCTCCTCGCCCGGGGAGGCCTACTACGAGCAGTACTTC.

This chain links TRBV7-7 with TRBJ2-2; D possibly corresponds to TRBD1 (5 bases). V shed 1 base and J shed 5 bases, with 8 bases lying between them. CDR3 length: 14 residues. CDR1 is SSHAT and CDR2 is FNYEAQ in the germline V gene (reference sequence). Here the CDR3 reads CASSLGQQTGELFF. CDR3 DNA sequence: TGTGCCAGCAGCTTAGGACAGCAGACCGGGGAGCTGTTTTTT.